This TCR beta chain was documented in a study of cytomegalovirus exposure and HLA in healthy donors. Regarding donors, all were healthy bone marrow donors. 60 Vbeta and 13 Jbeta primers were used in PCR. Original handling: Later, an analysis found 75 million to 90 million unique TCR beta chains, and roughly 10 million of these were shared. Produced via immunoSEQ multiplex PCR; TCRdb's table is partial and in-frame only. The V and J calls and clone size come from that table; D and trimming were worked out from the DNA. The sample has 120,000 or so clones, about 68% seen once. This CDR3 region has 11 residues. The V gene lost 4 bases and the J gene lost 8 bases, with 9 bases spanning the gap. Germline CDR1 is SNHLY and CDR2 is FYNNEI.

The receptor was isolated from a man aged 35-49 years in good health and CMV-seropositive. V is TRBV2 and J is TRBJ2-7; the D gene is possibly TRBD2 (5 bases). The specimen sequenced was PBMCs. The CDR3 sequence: CASSGEIKQYF. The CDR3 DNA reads TGTGCCAGCAGTGGGGAGATAAAGCAGTACTTC. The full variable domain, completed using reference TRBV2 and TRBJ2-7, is EPEVTQTPSHQVTQMGQEVILRCVPISNHLYFYWYRQILGQKVEFLVSFYNNEISEKSEIFDDQFSVERPDGSNFTLKIRSTKLEDSAMYFCASSGEIKQYFGPGTRLTVT.